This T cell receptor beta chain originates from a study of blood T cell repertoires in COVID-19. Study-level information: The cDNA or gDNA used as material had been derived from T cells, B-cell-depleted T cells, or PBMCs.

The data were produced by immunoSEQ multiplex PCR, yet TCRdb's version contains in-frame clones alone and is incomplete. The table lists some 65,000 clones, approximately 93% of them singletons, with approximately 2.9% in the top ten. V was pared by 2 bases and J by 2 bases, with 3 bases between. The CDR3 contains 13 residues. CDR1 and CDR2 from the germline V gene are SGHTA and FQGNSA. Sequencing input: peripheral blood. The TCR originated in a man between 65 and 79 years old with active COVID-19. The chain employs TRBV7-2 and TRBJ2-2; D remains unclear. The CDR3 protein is CASSLYNTGELFF. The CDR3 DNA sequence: TGTGCCAGCAGCTTATATAACACCGGGGAGCTGTTTTTT.